This TCR beta chain was captured by sequencing in a study of tumor-infiltrating lymphocytes in primary liver carcinoma. At the level of the study: Yields of productive TCRbeta reads ranged from roughly 3.5 to 7.13 million per sample and were similar across tissue types. Findings and limits, study-wide: Tumor-adjacent and tumor-blood pairs shared less of their repertoires than tumor region pairs shared. Detection in all five tumor regions applied to only about 7.5-24% of top clones.

Remarks on this clonotype: Its cognate antigen is unknown. This may be a read error: a much more frequent sequence differs by one nucleotide.

In germline, CDR1 is SQVTM, CDR2 ANQGSEA. The CDR3 has 17 amino acids. V gave up 4 bases and J gave up 2 bases, with 20 bases separating them. TCR beta cDNA was reverse-transcribed from approximately 0.45 ug of total RNA. The reaction used a constant-region primer and ProtoScript II reverse transcriptase. Three nested multiplex PCR rounds, a slightly modified ARM-PCR method, built the TCR beta libraries. A C-beta reverse primer was combined with TRBV1-TRBV30 forward primers in the first two PCR rounds, and each round had about 10 cycles. TCRdb re-derived calls from the multiplex PCR reads in MiXCR, one entry per CDR3 protein. The sample has 120,000 or so distinct CDR3 sequences, about 68% seen once; the top ten hold roughly a tenth. Unsorted bulk tissue (roughly 19-30 mg) underwent RNA and DNA co-extraction. Patients were treatment-naive with chronic HBV infection.

The origin of this receptor is a woman aged 60-70 years with primary liver carcinoma and hepatitis B virus infection. The rearrangement uses TRBV29-1 and TRBJ2-2; D tentatively reads TRBD1 or TRBD2 (6 bases each). Input material: liver tumor tissue from sampling region 1. The subset is: tumor region T1, superior pole. CDR3 region: CSVGRGGFRSNTGELFF. The CDR3 DNA reads TGCAGCGTTGGGAGAGGGGGGTTTCGGTCCAACACCGGGGAGCTGTTTTTT.